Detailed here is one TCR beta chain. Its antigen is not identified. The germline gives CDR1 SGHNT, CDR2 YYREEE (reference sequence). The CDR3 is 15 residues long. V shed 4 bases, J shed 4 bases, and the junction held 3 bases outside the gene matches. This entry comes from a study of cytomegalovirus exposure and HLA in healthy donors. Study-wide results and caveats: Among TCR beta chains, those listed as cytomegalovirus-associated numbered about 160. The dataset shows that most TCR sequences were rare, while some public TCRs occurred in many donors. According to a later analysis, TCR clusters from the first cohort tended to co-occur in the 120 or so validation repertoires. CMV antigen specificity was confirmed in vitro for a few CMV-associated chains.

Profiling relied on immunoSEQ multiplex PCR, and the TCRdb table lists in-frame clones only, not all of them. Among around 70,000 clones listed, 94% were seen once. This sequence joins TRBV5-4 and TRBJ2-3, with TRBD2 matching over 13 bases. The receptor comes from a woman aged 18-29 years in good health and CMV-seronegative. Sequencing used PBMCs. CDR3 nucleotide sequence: TGTGCCAGCAGCCGAGGACTAGCGGGGGCAGATACGCAGTATTTT. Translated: CASSRGLAGADTQYF.